This TCR beta chain was identified in a study of Ad26.COV2.S vaccination and SARS-CoV-2 variants. Study observations and caveats: Total T cell responses, in the TCR breadth and depth analyses, may have been underestimated. Vaccine recipients showed a spike-specific TCR breadth that was higher than in placebo recipients. With respect to non-spike TCR breadth, vaccine and placebo recipients were similar.

Data came from immunoSEQ multiplex PCR; TCRdb stores just in-frame clones and leaves some out. Counted here are roughly 100,000 clones, roughly 75% occurring once; the ten biggest clones make up 15% to 20%. Trimming stripped 8 bases from V and 4 bases from J, with 12 bases between. This CDR3 comprises 13 residues. Worth noting for this clone: Its specificity is unknown.

The chain has TRBV12-3 or TRBV12-4 and TRBJ1-5; D is possibly TRBD1 (5 bases). This receptor was obtained from a human donor who had recovered from COVID-19. The source was peripheral blood, collected after recovery from COVID-19. CDR3 loop: CASGQGRNQPQHF. The CDR3 DNA follows: TGTGCCAGCGGCCAGGGTCGAAATCAGCCCCAGCATTTT.